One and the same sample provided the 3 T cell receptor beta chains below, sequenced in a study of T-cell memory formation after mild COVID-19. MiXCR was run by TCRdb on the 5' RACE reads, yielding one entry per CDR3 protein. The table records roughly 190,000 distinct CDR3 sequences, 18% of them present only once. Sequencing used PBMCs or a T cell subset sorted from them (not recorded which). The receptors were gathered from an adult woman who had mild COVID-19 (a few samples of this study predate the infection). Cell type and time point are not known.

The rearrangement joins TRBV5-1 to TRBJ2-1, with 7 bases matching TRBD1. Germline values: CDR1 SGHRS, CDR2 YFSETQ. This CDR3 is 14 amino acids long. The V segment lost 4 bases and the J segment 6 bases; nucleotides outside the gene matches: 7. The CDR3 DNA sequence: TGCGCCAGCAGCCATAGACAGGGACCCAATGAGCAGTTCTTC. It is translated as CASSHRQGPNEQFF. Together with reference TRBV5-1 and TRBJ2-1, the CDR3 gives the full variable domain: KAGVTQTPRYLIKTRGQQVTLSCSPISGHRSVSWYQQTPGQGLQFLFEYFSETQRNKGNFPGRFSGRQFSNSRSEMNVSTLELGDSALYLCASSHRQGPNEQFFGPGTRLTVL.

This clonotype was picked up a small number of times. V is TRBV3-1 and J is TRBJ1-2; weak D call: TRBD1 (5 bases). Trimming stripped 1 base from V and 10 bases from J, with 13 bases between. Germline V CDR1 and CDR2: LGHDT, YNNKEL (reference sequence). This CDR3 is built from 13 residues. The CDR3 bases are TGTGCCAGCAGCCAAGGACAGCCCTGCGTCTACACCTTC. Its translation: CASSQGQPCVYTF.

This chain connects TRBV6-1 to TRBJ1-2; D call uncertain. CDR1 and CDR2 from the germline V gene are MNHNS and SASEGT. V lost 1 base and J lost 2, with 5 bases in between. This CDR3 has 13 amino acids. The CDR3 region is CASSEGLNYGYTF. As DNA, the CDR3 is TGTGCCAGCAGTGAAGGTCTGAACTATGGCTACACCTTC.